This entry lists 21 T cell receptor beta chains sequenced from one sample in a study of PD-1 blockade in classical Hodgkin lymphoma. Each and every patient relapsed after autologous stem cell transplantation, and patients got differing brentuximab vedotin exposure. TCRdb's copy holds only in-frame clones and misses some; the assay was immunoSEQ multiplex PCR. The sample includes roughly 26,000 clones, under 90% of them seen just once. Here the sequenced sample was peripheral blood mononuclear cells (PBMCs), taken at baseline. The receptor source for this set is a human donor with classical Hodgkin lymphoma.

The rearrangement links TRBV7-2 to TRBJ2-3; weak D call: TRBD1 (6 bases). Trimming stripped 1 base from V and 5 bases from J, with 13 bases between. The CDR3 spans 15 residues. Germline V gene lookup returns CDR1 SGHTA and CDR2 FQGNSA. CDR3 region: CASSLDGTSGDTQYF. The CDR3 region has the DNA TGTGCCAGCAGCTTAGACGGGACATCGGGAGATACGCAGTATTTT.

CDR3 nucleotide sequence: TGTGCCAGTAGTCTGCGCAGGGCAACTAATGAAAAACTGTTTTTT. Translating it yields CASSLRRATNEKLFF. The V call is TRBV19, the J call TRBJ1-4; TRBD1 is a possible D gene (5 bases). V was trimmed by 5 bases and J by 0 bases, leaving 10 bases between them. There are 15 residues in the CDR3. Germline CDR1 and CDR2: LNHDA and SQIVND (reference sequence).

J is TRBJ1-4 and V is TRBV7-2; D gene unclear. Germline V lookup: CDR1 SGHTA, CDR2 FQGNSA. Trimming took 4 bases from V and 0 from J, leaving 9 bases between them. This CDR3 comprises 15 residues. CDR3 region: CASSSGHTTNEKLFF. The CDR3 DNA sequence: TGTGCCAGCAGCTCAGGCCACACAACTAATGAAAAACTGTTTTTT.

V is TRBV5-1 and J is TRBJ1-1; no clear D. Looked up from germline, CDR1 is SGHRS and CDR2 is YFSETQ. The CDR3 runs to 14 residues. Trimming took off 1 base at V and 0 bases at J, with 7 bases between the two ends. The CDR3 reads CASSLSNLNTEAFF. DNA of the CDR3: TGCGCCAGCAGCTTGTCTAATCTGAACACTGAAGCTTTCTTT.

The V gene is TRBV5-1, the J gene TRBJ2-2; TRBD2 might be the D (6 bases). V dropped 1 base and J dropped 1 base, with 8 bases sitting between them. Looked up from germline, CDR1 is SGHRS and CDR2 is YFSETQ. The CDR3 has 15 residues. The CDR3 reads CASSLMGGNTGELFF. The CDR3 DNA reads as TGCGCCAGCAGCTTGATGGGGGGGAACACCGGGGAGCTGTTTTTT. The entire variable domain, with the rest obtained from reference TRBV5-1 and TRBJ2-2, is as follows: KAGVTQTPRYLIKTRGQQVTLSCSPISGHRSVSWYQQTPGQGLQFLFEYFSETQRNKGNFPGRFSGRQFSNSRSEMNVSTLELGDSALYLCASSLMGGNTGELFFGEGSRLTVL.

V is TRBV29-1 and J is TRBJ1-3; a weak D match, TRBD1 (6 bases). With 6 bases removed from V and 0 bases from J, the gap between germline ends came to 12 bases. There are 14 residues in the CDR3. Germline V gene data show CDR1 as SQVTM and CDR2 as ANQGSEA. CDR3 region: CSVLTGNSGNTIYF. CDR3 nucleotide sequence: TGCAGCGTCCTGACAGGCAACTCTGGAAACACCATATATTTT.

The genes are TRBV5-1 and TRBJ2-5; no reliable D call. Germline CDR1 and CDR2: SGHRS and YFSETQ. Trimming took off 1 base at V and 0 bases at J, with 1 base between the two ends. CDR3 length: 12 amino acids. CDR3 region: CASSLNQETQYF. CDR3 in DNA: TGCGCCAGCAGCTTGAACCAAGAGACCCAGTACTTC.

The chain links TRBV9 to TRBJ2-5; 8 positions agree with TRBD2. CDR3 length: 15 amino acids. Losses at the gene ends were 7 bases for V and 5 bases for J; bases not matched to a gene: 13. Germline V CDR1 and CDR2: SGDLS, YYNGEE. CDR3 DNA sequence: TGTGCCAGCGCCCCGAGAGCGGGGGTGGGGGAGACCCAGTACTTC. This codes for CASAPRAGVGETQYF.

The chain is built from TRBV15 and TRBJ2-7; TRBD2 matches at 13 bases. Germline V gene data show CDR1 as LNHNV and CDR2 as YYDKDF (reference sequence). CDR3 length: 16 amino acids. Trimming removed 1 base from V and 2 bases from J; junction bases left unmatched: 2. Written as DNA, the CDR3 is TGTGCCACCAGCAGAGCGGGACTAGCGGGGACCTACGAGCAGTACTTC. It specifies CATSRAGLAGTYEQYF.

This sequence joins TRBV5-4 and TRBJ1-2; possibly TRBD1 for D (6 bases). V lost 5 bases and J 1 base, leaving 15 bases between the germline ends. CDR3 size: 15 residues. In germline, CDR1 is SGHNT, CDR2 YYREEE (reference sequence). DNA for the CDR3: TGTGCCAGCAGTTCCCAGGGGACAATTAACTATGGCTACACCTTC. Its translation is CASSSQGTINYGYTF.

The chain recombines TRBV7-2 with TRBJ2-3; 11 bases are a match to TRBD2. V was pared by 3 bases and J by 3 bases, with 8 bases of the junction left unmatched. The CDR3 totals 17 residues. Germline V gene data show CDR1 as SGHTA and CDR2 as FQGNSA. The CDR3 DNA reads TGTGCCAGCAGCTTTCTAGCGGGGGGCCCGAGGACAGATACGCAGTATTTT. Amino acid sequence: CASSFLAGGPRTDTQYF.

The genes are TRBV7-2 and TRBJ1-1; unclear D gene. There are 14 residues in the CDR3. V lost 3 bases to trimming and J lost 0 bases, with 8 bases between them. Germline CDR1 SGHTA, CDR2 FQGNSA. The CDR3 sequence is CASSFVHMNTEAFF. The DNA for the CDR3 is TGTGCCAGCAGCTTCGTACACATGAACACTGAAGCTTTCTTT.

This chain uses TRBV19 with TRBJ2-3; D uncertain. V was clipped by 3 bases and J by 4 bases, with 14 bases between them. This CDR3 region has 15 residues. Germline V gene sequence: CDR1 LNHDA, CDR2 SQIVND (reference sequence). CDR3 protein: CASSMWLSKADTQYF. The DNA for the CDR3 is TGTGCCAGTAGTATGTGGTTAAGCAAGGCAGATACGCAGTATTTT.

This clone showed up just once. The chain links TRBV5-1 to TRBJ2-1; tentatively, D is TRBD1 (6 bases). The germline CDR1 and CDR2 sequences are SGHRS and YFSETQ. The V gene lost 4 bases and the J gene lost 4 bases, with 9 bases spanning the gap. There are 13 residues in the CDR3. The CDR3: CASSIQGYNEQFF. In DNA form, the CDR3 reads TGCGCCAGCAGCATACAGGGTTACAATGAGCAGTTCTTC.

The rearrangement joins TRBV6-5 to TRBJ2-7; a weak D match, TRBD1 (6 bases). CDR3 length: 15 amino acids. Germline CDR1 is MNHEY and CDR2 is SVGAGI. V lost 5 bases, J lost 6 bases, and 20 bases lay in between. CDR3 region: CASSPQTGSLGEQYF. DNA of the CDR3: TGTGCCAGCAGTCCACAGACAGGCTCTTTGGGCGAGCAGTACTTC.

V and J are TRBV7-8 and TRBJ2-7; 7 nucleotides agree with TRBD2. CDR3 length: 14 residues. The germline CDR1 and CDR2 sequences are SGHVS and FQNEAQ. Germline trimming cut 1 base from V and 1 base from J; bases unmatched to any gene: 1. The CDR3 reads CASSLGEGSYEQYF. CDR3 nucleotide sequence: TGTGCCAGCAGCTTAGGGGAGGGATCCTACGAGCAGTACTTC.

The chain carries TRBV4-2 and TRBJ2-4; D remains unclear. CDR3 length equals 13 residues. V dropped 3 bases and J dropped 5 bases, with 8 bases sitting between them. The germline V gene encodes CDR1 LGHNA and CDR2 YNFKEQ. The CDR3 DNA follows: TGTGCCAGCAGCCAGGACGGAGAAAACATTCAGTACTTC. This codes for CASSQDGENIQYF.

A single count supports this clone. CDR3: CASSSGLASTDTQYF. CDR3 bases: TGTGCCAGCAGCTCGGGACTAGCTAGCACAGATACGCAGTATTTT. V usage is TRBV7-2 and J usage is TRBJ2-3; 9 bases line up with TRBD2. The CDR3 runs to 15 residues. Per the germline V gene, CDR1 is SGHTA and CDR2 is FQGNSA. After removal of 4 bases from V and 0 bases from J, the junction contained 2 bases not matched to a gene.

This clone occurred once. This chain connects TRBV30 to TRBJ2-1, with 13 bases that match TRBD2. The V gene end was trimmed by 3 bases and the J gene end by 15 bases; junction bases not matched to a gene: 11. This CDR3 comprises 14 residues. Per the germline V gene, CDR1 is GTSNPN and CDR2 is SVGIG (reference sequence). This chain's CDR3 is CAWRLLAGGPDRFF. The CDR3 coding sequence is TGTGCCTGGAGGCTACTAGCGGGGGGGCCGGATAGGTTCTTC.

This chain joins TRBV28 and TRBJ1-2; D gene uncertain. This CDR3 is 16 amino acids long. V lost 3 bases and J 0 bases, leaving 14 bases between the germline ends. Per the germline V gene, CDR1 is MDHEN and CDR2 is SYDVKM. The CDR3, as DNA: TGTGCCAGCAGTTTTTTGTCATCACTGGCTAACTATGGCTACACCTTC. Protein sequence: CASSFLSSLANYGYTF.

The chain carries TRBV7-3 and TRBJ2-3; the match to TRBD2 covers 8 bases. Germline-derived CDR1 and CDR2 are SGHTA and FQGTGA. The CDR3 sequence is 15 residues long. V dropped 3 bases and J dropped 2; count of bases not matched to a gene: 4. This CDR3 reads CASSFTSGSTDTQYF. The DNA of the CDR3 is TGTGCCAGCAGCTTCACTAGCGGATCCACAGATACGCAGTATTTT.